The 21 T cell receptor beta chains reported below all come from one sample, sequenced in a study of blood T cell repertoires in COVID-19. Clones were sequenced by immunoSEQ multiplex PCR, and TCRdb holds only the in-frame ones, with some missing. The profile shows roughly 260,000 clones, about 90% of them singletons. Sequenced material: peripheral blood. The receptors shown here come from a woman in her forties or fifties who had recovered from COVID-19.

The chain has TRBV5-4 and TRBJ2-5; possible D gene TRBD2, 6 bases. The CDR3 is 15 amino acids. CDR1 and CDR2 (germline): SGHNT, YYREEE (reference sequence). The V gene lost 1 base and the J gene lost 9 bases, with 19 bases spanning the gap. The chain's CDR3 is CASSLQSPSPGAQYF. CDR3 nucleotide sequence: TGTGCCAGCAGCTTGCAGTCCCCGAGTCCGGGGGCCCAGTACTTC.

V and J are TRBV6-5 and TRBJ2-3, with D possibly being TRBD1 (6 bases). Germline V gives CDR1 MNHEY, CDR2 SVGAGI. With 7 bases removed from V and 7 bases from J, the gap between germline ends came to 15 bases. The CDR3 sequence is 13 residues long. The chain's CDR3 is CASNGGVGYTQYF. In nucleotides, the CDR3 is TGTGCCAGCAATGGGGGCGTCGGTTATACGCAGTATTTT.

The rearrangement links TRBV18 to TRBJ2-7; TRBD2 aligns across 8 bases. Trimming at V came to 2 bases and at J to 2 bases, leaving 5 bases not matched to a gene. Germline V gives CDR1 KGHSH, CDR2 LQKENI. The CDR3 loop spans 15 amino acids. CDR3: CASSPGLAAAYEQYF. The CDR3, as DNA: TGTGCCAGCTCACCAGGACTAGCCGCCGCCTACGAGCAGTACTTC. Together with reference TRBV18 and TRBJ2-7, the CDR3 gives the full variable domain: NAGVMQNPRHLVRRRGQEARLRCSPMKGHSHVYWYRQLPEEGLKFMVYLQKENIIDESGMPKERFSAEFPKEGPSILRIQQVVRGDSAAYFCASSPGLAAAYEQYFGPGTRLTVT.

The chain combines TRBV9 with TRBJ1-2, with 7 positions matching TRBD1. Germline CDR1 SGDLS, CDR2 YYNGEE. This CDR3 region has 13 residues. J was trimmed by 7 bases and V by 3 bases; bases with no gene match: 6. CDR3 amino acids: CASSATGLGGYTF. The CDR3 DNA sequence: TGTGCCAGCAGCGCGACAGGGTTGGGTGGCTACACCTTC.

This CDR3 reads CASSQDAGAGVQGYGYTF. The CDR3 region has the DNA TGCGCCAGCAGCCAAGACGCAGGGGCGGGTGTTCAGGGCTATGGCTACACCTTC. The V and J genes are TRBV4-3 and TRBJ1-2; D is perhaps TRBD1 (6 bases). The CDR3 consists of 18 residues. V lost 0 bases and J 4 bases, leaving 21 bases between the germline ends. From germline, CDR1 is LGHNA and CDR2 YSLEER.

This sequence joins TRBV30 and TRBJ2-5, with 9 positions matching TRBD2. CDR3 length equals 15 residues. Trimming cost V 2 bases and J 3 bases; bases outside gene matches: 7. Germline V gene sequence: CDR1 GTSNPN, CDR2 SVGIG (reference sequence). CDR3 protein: CAWSLGTSSEETQYF. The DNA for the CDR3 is TGTGCCTGGAGTCTCGGGACTAGCAGCGAAGAGACCCAGTACTTC. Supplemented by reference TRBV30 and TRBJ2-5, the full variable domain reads SQTIHQWPATLVQPVGSPLSLECTVEGTSNPNLYWYRQAAGRGLQLLFYSVGIGQISSEVPQNLSASRPQDRQFILSSKKLLLSDSGFYLCAWSLGTSSEETQYFGPGTRLLVL.

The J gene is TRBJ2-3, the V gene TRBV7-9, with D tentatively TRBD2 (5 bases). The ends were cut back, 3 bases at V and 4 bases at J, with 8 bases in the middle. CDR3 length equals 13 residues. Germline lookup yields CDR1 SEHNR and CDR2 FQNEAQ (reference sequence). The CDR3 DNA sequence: TGTGCCAGCAGCTTTCTCGGGGCAGATACGCAGTATTTT. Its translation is CASSFLGADTQYF.

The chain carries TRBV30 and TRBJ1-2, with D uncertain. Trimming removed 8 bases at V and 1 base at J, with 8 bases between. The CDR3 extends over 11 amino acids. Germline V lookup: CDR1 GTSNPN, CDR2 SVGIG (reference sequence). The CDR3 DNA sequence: TGTGCCCAGTCTAGTAACTATGGCTACACCTTC. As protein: CAQSSNYGYTF.

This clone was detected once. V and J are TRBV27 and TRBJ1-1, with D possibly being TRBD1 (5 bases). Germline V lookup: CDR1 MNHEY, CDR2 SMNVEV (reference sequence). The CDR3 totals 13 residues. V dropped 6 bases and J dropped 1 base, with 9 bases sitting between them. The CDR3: CASRSTGNTEAFF. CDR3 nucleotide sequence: TGTGCCAGCAGGAGTACAGGGAACACTGAAGCTTTCTTT.

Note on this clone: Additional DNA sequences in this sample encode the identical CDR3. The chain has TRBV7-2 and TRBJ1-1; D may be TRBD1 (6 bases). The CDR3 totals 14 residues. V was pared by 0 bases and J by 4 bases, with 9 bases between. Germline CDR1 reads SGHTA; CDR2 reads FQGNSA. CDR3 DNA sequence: TGTGCCAGCAGCTTAGCTGGGGGCGGCACTGAAGCTTTCTTT. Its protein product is CASSLAGGGTEAFF.

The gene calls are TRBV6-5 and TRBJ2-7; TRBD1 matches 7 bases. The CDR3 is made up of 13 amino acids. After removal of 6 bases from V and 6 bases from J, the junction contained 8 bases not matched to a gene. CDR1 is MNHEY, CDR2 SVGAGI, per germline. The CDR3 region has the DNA TGTGCCAGCAGCCCACCCACAGGGGTCGAGCAGTACTTC. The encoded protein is CASSPPTGVEQYF.

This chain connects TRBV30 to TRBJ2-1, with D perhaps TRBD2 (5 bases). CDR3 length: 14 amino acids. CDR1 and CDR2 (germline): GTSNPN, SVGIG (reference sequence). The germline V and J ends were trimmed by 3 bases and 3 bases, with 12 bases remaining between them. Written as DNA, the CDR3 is TGTGCCTGGAGCACTCCGGCGGGCTACAATGAGCAGTTCTTC. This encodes CAWSTPAGYNEQFF. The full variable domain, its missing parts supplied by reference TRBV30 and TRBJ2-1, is SQTIHQWPATLVQPVGSPLSLECTVEGTSNPNLYWYRQAAGRGLQLLFYSVGIGQISSEVPQNLSASRPQDRQFILSSKKLLLSDSGFYLCAWSTPAGYNEQFFGPGTRLTVL.

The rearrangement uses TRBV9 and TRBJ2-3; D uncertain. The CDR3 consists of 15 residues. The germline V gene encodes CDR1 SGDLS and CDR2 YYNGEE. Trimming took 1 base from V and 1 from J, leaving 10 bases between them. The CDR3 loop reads CASSVLSSGTDTQYF. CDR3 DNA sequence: TGTGCCAGCAGCGTACTATCCAGCGGCACAGATACGCAGTATTTT.

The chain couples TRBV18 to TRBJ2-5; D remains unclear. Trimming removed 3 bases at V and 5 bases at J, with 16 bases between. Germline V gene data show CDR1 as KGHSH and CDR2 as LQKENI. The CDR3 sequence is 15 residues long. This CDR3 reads CASSPPPGLVETQYF. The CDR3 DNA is TGTGCCAGCTCACCTCCCCCCGGGTTGGTGGAGACCCAGTACTTC.

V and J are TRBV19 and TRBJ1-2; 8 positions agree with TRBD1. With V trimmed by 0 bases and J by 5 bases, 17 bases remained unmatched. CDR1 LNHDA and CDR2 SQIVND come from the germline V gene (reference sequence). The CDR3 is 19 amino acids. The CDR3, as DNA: TGTGCCAGTAGTATAGATCTGGAGACAGGGGACGGATCAGGGTATGGCTACACCTTC. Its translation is CASSIDLETGDGSGYGYTF. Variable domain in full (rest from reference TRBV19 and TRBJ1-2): DGGITQSPKYLFRKEGQNVTLSCEQNLNHDAMYWYRQDPGQGLRLIYYSQIVNDFQKGDIAEGYSVSREKKESFPLTVTSAQKNPTAFYLCASSIDLETGDGSGYGYTFGSGTRLTVV.

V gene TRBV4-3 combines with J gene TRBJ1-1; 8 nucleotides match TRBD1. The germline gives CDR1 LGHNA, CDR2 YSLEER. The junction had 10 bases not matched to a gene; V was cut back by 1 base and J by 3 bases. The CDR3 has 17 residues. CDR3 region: CASSQVPGGTGHTEAFF. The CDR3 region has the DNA TGCGCCAGCAGCCAAGTGCCAGGGGGCACGGGACACACTGAAGCTTTCTTT.

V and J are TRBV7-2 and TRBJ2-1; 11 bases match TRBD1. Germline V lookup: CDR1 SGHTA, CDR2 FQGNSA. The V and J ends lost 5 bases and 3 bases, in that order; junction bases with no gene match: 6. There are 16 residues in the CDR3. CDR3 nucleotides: TGTGCCAGCAGCCGTATAGGGACAGGGGGCTACAATGAGCAGTTCTTC. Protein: CASSRIGTGGYNEQFF.

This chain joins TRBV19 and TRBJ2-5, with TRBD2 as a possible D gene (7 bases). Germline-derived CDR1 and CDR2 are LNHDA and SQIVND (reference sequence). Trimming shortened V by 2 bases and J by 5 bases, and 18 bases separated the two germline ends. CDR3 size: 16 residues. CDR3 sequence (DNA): TGTGCCAGTAGTATATCCGCCGGGGGGCCGGGGGAGACCCAGTACTTC. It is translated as CASSISAGGPGETQYF.

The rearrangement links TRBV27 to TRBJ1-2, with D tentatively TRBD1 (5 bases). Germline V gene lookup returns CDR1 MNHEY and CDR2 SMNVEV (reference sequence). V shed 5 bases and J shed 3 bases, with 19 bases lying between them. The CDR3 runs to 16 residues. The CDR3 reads CASSAITRGLYYGYTF. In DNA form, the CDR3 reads TGTGCCAGCAGTGCGATTACAAGGGGTCTTTACTATGGCTACACCTTC.

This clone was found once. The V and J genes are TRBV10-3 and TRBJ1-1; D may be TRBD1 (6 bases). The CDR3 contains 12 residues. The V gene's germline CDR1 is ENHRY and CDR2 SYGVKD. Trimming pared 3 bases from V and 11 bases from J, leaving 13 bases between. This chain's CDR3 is CAISEAQGTAFF. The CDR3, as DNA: TGTGCCATCAGTGAAGCGCAGGGGACGGCTTTCTTT.

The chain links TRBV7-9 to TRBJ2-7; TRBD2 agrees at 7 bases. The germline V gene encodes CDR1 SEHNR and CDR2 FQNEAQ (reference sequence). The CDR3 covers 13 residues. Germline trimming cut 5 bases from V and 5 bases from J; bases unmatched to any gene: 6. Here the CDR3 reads CASSRRGDHEQYF. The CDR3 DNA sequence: TGTGCCAGCAGCCGACGGGGGGACCACGAGCAGTACTTC.